Listed below are T cell receptor beta chains from one sample, sequenced in a study of blood T cell repertoires in COVID-19. Some clones are missing from TCRdb's copy, which holds only in-frame ones; the method was immunoSEQ multiplex PCR. Found here are about 170,000 clones, roughly 80% of them singletons; the top ten hold approximately 14%. What was sequenced was peripheral blood. These TCRs come from a woman aged 70-85 years with COVID-19, enrolled during active disease. The CDR3 runs from the conserved cysteine through the conserved F or W. Each record gives: CDR3 protein, CDR3 DNA, V gene, clone size, D gene, J gene. D genes are given only for firm matches. Size is omitted from some rows. Given values are once, few, many or a class for expanded clones.

CACSSLSYNEQFF | TGTGCCTGTTCCTCCCTATCCTACAATGAGCAGTTCTTC | TRBV30 | once | NA | TRBJ2-1
CASSQDPPEIYNEQFF | TGCGCCAGCAGCCAAGATCCTCCCGAGATCTACAATGAGCAGTTCTTC | TRBV4-1 | NA | NA | TRBJ2-1
CASSQQGVGTQYF | TGTGCCAGCAGCCAACAGGGGGTCGGGACCCAGTACTTC | TRBV3-1/TRBV3-2 | NA | TRBD1 | TRBJ2-5
CASSLGRIRDTEAFF | TGTGCCAGCAGCTTGGGGCGGATAAGAGACACTGAAGCTTTCTTT | TRBV5-6 | NA | NA | TRBJ1-1
CAWRVGSSYNSPLHF | TGTGCCTGGAGAGTAGGGAGCTCCTATAATTCACCCCTCCACTTT | TRBV30 | NA | NA | TRBJ1-6
CASSEVQGNYGYTF | TGTGCCAGCAGTGAAGTACAGGGTAACTATGGCTACACCTTC | TRBV6-1 | NA | NA | TRBJ1-2
CASSILQGPLGNTIYF | TGTGCCAGCAGTATCCTACAGGGTCCCTTGGGAAACACCATATATTTT | TRBV28 | NA | NA | TRBJ1-3
CASVGQGAGANVLTF | TGTGCCAGCGTGGGACAGGGGGCTGGGGCCAACGTCCTGACTTTC | TRBV28 | NA | TRBD1 | TRBJ2-6
CASSYVGQGTKNEQFF | TGTGCCAGCAGCTACGTGGGACAGGGGACGAAAAATGAGCAGTTCTTC | TRBV7-9 | NA | TRBD1 | TRBJ2-1
CATSDFTGGFETQYF | TGTGCCACCAGTGATTTCACAGGGGGCTTTGAGACCCAGTACTTC | TRBV24-1 | NA | TRBD1 | TRBJ2-5
CASSQVGGNTEAFF | TGCGCCAGCAGCCAAGTAGGGGGAAACACTGAAGCTTTCTTT | TRBV4-1 | NA | NA | TRBJ1-1
CASSEPQIQETQYF | TGTGCCAGCAGTGAACCACAGATCCAAGAGACCCAGTACTTC | TRBV6-1 | once | NA | TRBJ2-5
CASSLDPGTYEQYF | TGCGCCAGCAGCTTGGATCCAGGGACCTACGAGCAGTACTTC | TRBV5-1 | NA | NA | TRBJ2-7
CASSHSAGDLGETQYF | TGTGCCAGTAGTCATTCGGCGGGAGACTTAGGGGAGACCCAGTACTTC | TRBV19 | NA | TRBD2 | TRBJ2-5
CASSLGTGGGNQPQHF | TGTGCCAGCAGCTTGGGGACAGGGGGCGGCAATCAGCCCCAGCATTTT | TRBV5-6 | NA | TRBD1 | TRBJ1-5
CASSLGRGGEKLFF | TGTGCCAGCAGTTTAGGCAGGGGAGGGGAAAAACTGTTTTTT | TRBV27 | NA | NA | TRBJ1-4
CASSAGQGSIGISTQYF | TGTGCCAGCAGTGCCGGACAGGGAAGCATCGGTATATCGACCCAGTACTTC | TRBV6-1 | NA | TRBD1 | TRBJ2-5
CASSQRGGPGNTIYF | TGTGCCAGCAGCCAACGGGGGGGTCCTGGAAACACCATATATTTT | TRBV3-1/TRBV3-2 | NA | NA | TRBJ1-3
CAWTGGQGANSPLHF | TGTGCCTGGACAGGGGGACAGGGGGCAAATTCACCCCTCCACTTT | TRBV30 | once | TRBD1 | TRBJ1-6
CASSSLPGGSGNTIYF | TGCGCCAGCAGCTCTCTCCCGGGGGGCTCTGGAAACACCATATATTTT | TRBV5-1 | NA | NA | TRBJ1-3
CASSETRQNDPPFF | TGTGCCAGCAGTGAAACCAGGCAGAATGATCCCCCGTTTTTT | TRBV2 | NA | NA | TRBJ1-4
CASSPGQGTIGNQPQHF | TGTGCCAGCAGCCCGGGACAGGGGACTATAGGGAATCAGCCCCAGCATTTT | TRBV27 | NA | TRBD1 | TRBJ1-5
CASSQGPTGLAF | TGTGCCAGCAGCCAAGGCCCGACAGGCCTCGCCTTC | TRBV14 | NA | NA | TRBJ1-2
CASSLLAVTDTQYF | TGTGCCAGCAGCTTACTAGCTGTCACAGATACGCAGTATTTT | TRBV5-6 | NA | NA | TRBJ2-3
CASSQVVWGLRTDTQYF | TGTGCCAGCAGCCAAGTTGTGTGGGGGCTACGCACAGATACGCAGTATTTT | TRBV14 | NA | NA | TRBJ2-3
CASERAQGAGNTIYF | TGTGCCAGCGAACGTGCACAGGGGGCCGGAAACACCATATATTTT | TRBV5-6 | few | TRBD1 | TRBJ1-3
CSARTPEGYTF | TGCAGTGCTAGAACGCCAGAAGGCTACACCTTC | TRBV20-1 | NA | NA | TRBJ1-2
CASTGQGLRQPQHF | TGTGCCAGCACGGGACAGGGGTTGCGCCAGCCCCAGCATTTT | TRBV2 | NA | TRBD1 | TRBJ1-5
CASSPMGRPTLHF | TGTGCCAGCAGCCCGATGGGCCGGCCCACCCTCCACTTT | TRBV9 | few | NA | TRBJ1-6
CASSLRASEQYF | TGTGCCAGCAGCTTAAGAGCGAGCGAGCAGTACTTC | TRBV11-1 | NA | NA | TRBJ2-7
CASSSGGGLTYNEQFF | TGCGCCAGCAGCTCCGGTGGGGGACTGACCTACAATGAGCAGTTCTTC | TRBV5-1 | once | NA | TRBJ2-1
CASTPGLYYEQYF | TGTGCCAGCACTCCCGGACTCTATTACGAGCAGTACTTC | TRBV5-5 | NA | NA | TRBJ2-7
CASSLYREGGYTF | TGTGCCAGCAGTTTATACAGGGAGGGTGGCTACACCTTC | TRBV6-5 | NA | NA | TRBJ1-2
CASSLAGGSTDTQYF | TGCGCCAGCAGCTTGGCTGGGGGCAGCACAGATACGCAGTATTTT | TRBV5-1 | NA | NA | TRBJ2-3
CASSNVLAGGYTF | TGTGCCAGCAGCAACGTATTAGCGGGAGGCTACACCTTC | TRBV12-3/TRBV12-4 | NA | NA | TRBJ1-2
CASRRGQAYEQYF | TGTGCCAGCAGACGGGGACAGGCCTACGAGCAGTACTTC | TRBV2 | NA | TRBD1 | TRBJ2-7
CASSKRLDGTDTQYF | TGCGCCAGCAGCAAAAGACTAGACGGCACAGATACGCAGTATTTT | TRBV5-1 | NA | NA | TRBJ2-3
CASSSQAGNYGYTF | TGTGCCAGCAGTTCCCAGGCGGGAAACTATGGCTACACCTTC | TRBV28 | NA | NA | TRBJ1-2
CASSPAGTGSRGYTF | TGTGCCAGCAGCCCGGCCGGGACAGGGTCGAGGGGCTACACCTTC | TRBV3-1/TRBV3-2 | NA | TRBD1 | TRBJ1-2
CASSPTVRDSEKLFF | TGTGCCAGTTCCCCCACGGTGAGGGATTCGGAAAAACTGTTTTTT | TRBV19 | NA | NA | TRBJ1-4
CASSPEQGETQYF | TGTGCCAGCAGCCCAGAACAGGGGGAAACCCAGTACTTC | TRBV2 | NA | TRBD1 | TRBJ2-5